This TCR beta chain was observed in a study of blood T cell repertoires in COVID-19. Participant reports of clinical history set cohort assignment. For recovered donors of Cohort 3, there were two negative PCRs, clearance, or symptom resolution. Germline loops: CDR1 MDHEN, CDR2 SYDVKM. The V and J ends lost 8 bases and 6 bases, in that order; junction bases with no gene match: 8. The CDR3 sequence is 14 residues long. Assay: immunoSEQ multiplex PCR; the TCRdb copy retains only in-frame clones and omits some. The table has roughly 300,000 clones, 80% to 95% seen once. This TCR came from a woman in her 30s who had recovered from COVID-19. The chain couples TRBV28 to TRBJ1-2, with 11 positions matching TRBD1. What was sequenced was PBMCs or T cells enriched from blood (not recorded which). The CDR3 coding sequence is TGTGCCAGCGCCACGGACAGGGGGCGGGATGGCTACACCTTC. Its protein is CASATDRGRDGYTF.